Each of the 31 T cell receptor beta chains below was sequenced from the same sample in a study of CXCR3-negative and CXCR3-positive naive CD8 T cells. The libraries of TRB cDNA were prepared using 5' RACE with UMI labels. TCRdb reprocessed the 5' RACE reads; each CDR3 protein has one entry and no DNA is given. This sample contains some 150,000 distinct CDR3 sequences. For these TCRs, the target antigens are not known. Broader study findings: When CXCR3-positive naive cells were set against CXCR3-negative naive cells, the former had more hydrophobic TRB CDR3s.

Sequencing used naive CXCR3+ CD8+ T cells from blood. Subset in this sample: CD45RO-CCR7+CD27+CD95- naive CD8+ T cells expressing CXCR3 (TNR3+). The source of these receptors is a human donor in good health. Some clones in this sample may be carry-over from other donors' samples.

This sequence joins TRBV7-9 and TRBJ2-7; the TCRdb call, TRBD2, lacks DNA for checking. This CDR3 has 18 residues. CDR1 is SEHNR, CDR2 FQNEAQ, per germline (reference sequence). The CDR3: CASSREGSMSGPSYEQYF.

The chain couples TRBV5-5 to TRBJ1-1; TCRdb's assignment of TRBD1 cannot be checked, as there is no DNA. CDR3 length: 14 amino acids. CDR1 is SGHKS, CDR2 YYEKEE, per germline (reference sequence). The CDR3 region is CASSRDPDRPEAFF.

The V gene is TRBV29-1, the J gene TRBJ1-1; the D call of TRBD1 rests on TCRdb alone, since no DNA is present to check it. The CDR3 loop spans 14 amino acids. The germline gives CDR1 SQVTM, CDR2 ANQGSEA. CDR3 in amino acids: CSVYLIPTAPEAFF.

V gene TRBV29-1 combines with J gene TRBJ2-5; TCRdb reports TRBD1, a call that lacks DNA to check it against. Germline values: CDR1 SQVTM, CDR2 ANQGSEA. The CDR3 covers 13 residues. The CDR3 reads CSVTPGDQETQYF.

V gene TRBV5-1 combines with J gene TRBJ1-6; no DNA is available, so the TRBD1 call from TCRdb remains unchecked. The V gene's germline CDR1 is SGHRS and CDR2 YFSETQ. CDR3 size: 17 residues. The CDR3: CASSLWMAGNYNSPLHF.

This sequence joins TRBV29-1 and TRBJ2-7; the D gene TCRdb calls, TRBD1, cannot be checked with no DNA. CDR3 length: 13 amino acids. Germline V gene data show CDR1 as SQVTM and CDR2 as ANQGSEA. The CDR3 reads CSVKTPLEYEQYF.

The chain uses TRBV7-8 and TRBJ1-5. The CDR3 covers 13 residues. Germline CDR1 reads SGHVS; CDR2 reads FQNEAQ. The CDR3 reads CASSLGSLGPQHF.

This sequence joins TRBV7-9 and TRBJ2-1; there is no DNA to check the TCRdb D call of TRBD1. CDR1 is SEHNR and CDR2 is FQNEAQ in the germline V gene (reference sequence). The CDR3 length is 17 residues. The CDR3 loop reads CASSITTGVLSYNEQFF.

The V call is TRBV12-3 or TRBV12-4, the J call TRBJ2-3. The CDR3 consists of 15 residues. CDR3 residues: CASSTLGPSTDTQYF.

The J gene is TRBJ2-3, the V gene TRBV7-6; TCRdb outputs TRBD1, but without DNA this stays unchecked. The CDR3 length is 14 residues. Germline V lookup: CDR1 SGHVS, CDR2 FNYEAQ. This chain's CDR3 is CASSLDPGADTQYF.

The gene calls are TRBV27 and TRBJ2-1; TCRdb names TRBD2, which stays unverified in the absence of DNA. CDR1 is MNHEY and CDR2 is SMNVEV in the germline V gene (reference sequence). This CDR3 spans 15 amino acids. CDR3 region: CASSNGSFSYNEQFF.

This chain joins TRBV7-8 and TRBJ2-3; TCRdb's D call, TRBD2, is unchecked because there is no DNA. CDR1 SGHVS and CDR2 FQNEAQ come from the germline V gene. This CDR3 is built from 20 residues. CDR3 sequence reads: CASSPLQGLAGGALTDTQYF.

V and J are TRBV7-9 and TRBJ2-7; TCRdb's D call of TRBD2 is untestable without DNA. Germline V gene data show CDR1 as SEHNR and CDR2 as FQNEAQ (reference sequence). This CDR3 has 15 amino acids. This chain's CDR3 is CASSQGNLRSYEQYF.

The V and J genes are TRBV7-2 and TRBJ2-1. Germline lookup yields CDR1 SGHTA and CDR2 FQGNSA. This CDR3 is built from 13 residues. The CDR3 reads CASSLAEGHEQFF.

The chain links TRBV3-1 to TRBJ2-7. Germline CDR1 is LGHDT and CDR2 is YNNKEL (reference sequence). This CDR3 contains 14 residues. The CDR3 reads CASSQELGGYEQYF.

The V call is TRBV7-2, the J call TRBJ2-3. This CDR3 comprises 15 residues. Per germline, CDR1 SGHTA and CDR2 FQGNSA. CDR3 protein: CASSPELANADTQYF.

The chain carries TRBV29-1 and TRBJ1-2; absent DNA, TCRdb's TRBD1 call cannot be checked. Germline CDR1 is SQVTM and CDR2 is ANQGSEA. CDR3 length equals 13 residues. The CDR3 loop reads CSVDQQGRDGYTF.

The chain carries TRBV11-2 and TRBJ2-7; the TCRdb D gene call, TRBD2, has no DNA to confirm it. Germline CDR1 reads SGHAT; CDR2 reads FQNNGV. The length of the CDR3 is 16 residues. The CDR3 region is CASSKRRLAGGYEQYF.

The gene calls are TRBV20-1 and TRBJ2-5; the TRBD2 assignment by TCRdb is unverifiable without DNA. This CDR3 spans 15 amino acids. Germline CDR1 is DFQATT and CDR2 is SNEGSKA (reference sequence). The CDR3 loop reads CSASLPGRGIETQYF.

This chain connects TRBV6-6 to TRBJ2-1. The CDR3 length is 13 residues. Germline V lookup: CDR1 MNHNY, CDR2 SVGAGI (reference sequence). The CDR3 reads CASSYSVGDEQFF.

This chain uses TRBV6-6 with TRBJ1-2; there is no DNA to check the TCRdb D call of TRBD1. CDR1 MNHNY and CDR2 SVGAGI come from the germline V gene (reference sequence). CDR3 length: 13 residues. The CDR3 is CASPRDRENGYTF.

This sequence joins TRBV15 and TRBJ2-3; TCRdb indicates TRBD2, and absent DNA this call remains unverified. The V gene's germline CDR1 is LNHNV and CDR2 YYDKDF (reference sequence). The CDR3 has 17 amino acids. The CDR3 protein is CATSRDKLAAVTDTQYF.

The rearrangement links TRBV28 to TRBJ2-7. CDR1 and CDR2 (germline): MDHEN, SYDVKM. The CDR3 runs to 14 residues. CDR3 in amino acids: CASTEIGRTNEQYF. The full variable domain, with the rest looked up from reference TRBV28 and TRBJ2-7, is DVKVTQSSRYLVKRTGEKVFLECVQDMDHENMFWYRQDPGLGLRLIYFSYDVKMKEKGDIPEGYSVSREKKERFSLILESASTNQTSMYLCASTEIGRTNEQYFGPGTRLTVT.

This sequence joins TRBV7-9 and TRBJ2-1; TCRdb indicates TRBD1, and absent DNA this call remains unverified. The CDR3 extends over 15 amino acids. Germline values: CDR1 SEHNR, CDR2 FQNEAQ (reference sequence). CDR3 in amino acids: CASSLRDSNYNEQFF.

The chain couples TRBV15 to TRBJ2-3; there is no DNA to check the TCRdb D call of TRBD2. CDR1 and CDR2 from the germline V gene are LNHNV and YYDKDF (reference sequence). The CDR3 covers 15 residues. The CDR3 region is CATSTNGSATDTQYF.

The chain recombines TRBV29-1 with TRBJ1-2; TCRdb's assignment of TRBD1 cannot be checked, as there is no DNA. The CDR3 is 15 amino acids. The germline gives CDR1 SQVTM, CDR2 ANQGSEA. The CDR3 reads CSVEDKTGGDYGYTF. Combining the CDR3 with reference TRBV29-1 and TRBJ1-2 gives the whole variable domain SAVISQKPSRDICQRGTSLTIQCQVDSQVTMMFWYRQQPGQSLTLIATANQGSEATYESGFVIDKFPISRPNLTFSTLTVSNMSPEDSSIYLCSVEDKTGGDYGYTFGSGTRLTVV.

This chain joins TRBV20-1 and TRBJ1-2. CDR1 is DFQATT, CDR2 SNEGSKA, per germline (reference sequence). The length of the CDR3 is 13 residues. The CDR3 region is CSASENGNYGYTF.

CDR3 region: CASSQDPGQPLEAFF. The V and J genes are TRBV4-1 and TRBJ1-1; TCRdb calls TRBD1, which cannot be checked without DNA. The CDR3 extends over 15 amino acids. Germline assignment: CDR1 MGHRA and CDR2 YSYEKL.

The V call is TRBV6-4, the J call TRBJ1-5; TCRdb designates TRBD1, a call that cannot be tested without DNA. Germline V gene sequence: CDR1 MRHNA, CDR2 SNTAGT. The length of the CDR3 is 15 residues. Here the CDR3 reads CASSDSIGGVQPQHF.

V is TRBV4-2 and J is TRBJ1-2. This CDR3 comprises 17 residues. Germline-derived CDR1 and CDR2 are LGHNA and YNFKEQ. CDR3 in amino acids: CASSQEGEFEINYGYTF.

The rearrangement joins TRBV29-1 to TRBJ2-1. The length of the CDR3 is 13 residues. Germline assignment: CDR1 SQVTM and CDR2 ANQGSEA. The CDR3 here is CSVEENQYNEQFF.